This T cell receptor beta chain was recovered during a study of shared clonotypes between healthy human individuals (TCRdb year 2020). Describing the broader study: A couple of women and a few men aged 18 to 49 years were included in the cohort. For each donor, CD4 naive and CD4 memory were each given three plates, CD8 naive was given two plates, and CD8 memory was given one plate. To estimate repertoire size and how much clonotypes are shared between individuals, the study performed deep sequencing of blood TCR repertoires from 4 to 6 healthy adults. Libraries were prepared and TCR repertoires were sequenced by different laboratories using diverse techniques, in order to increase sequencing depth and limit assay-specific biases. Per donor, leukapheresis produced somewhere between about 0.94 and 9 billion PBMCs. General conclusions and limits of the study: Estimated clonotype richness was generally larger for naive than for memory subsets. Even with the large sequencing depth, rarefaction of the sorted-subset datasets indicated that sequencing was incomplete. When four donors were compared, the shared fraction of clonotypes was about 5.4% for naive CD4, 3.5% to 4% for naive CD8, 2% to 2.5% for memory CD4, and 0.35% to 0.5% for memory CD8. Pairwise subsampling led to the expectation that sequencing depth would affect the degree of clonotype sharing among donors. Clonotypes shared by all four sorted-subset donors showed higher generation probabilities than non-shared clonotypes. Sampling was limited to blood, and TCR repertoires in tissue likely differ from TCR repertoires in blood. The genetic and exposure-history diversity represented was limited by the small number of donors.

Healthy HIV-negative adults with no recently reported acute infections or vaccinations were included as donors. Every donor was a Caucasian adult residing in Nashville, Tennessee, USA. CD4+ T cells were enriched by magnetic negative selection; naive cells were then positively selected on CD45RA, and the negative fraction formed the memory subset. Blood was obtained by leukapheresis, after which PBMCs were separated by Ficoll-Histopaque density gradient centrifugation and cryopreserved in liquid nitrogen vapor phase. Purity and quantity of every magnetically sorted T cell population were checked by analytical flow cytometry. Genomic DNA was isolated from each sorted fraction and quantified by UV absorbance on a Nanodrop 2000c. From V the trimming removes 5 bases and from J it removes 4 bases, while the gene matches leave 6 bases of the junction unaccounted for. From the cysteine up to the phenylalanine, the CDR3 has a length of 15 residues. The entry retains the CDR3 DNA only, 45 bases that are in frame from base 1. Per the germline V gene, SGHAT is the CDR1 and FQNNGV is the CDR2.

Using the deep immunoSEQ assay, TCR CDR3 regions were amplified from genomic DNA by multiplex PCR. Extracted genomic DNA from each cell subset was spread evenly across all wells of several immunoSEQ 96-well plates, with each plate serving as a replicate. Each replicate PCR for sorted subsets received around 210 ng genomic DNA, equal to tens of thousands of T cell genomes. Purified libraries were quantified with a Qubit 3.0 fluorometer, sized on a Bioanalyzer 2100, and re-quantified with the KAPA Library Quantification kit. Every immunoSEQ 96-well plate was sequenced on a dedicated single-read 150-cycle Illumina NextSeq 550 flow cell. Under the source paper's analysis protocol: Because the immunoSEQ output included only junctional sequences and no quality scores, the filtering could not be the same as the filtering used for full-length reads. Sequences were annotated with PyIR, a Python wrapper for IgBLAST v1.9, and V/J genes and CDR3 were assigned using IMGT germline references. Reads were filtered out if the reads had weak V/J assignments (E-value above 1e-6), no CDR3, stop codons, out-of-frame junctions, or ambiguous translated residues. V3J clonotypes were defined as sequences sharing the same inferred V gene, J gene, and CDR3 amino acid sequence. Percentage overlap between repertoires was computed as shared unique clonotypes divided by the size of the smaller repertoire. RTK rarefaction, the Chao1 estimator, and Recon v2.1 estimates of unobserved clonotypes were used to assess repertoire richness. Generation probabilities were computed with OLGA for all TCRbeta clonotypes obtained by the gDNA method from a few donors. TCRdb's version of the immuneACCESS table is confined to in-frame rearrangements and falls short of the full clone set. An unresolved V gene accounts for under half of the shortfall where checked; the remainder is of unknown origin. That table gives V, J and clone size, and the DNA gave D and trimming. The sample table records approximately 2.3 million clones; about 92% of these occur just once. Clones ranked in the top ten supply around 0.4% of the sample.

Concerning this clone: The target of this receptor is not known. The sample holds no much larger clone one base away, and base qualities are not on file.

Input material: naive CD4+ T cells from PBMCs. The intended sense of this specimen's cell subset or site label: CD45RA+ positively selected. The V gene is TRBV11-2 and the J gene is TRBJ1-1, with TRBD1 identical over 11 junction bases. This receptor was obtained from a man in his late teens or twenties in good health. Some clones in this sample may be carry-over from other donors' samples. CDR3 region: CASSTRDRGGTEAFF. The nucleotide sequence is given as TGTGCCAGCAGCACCCGGGACAGGGGGGGCACTGAAGCTTTCTTT.